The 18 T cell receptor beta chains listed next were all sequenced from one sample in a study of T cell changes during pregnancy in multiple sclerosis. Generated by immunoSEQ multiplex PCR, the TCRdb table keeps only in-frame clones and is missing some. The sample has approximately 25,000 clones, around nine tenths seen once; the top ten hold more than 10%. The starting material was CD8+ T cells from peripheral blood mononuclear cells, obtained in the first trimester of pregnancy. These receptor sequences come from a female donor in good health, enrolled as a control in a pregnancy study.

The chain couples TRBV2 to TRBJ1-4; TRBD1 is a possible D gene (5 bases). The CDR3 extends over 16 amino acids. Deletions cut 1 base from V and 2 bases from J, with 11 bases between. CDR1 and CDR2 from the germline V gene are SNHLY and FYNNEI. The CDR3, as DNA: TGTGCCAGCAGTGAAGGTGGGGGGGTTACTAATGAAAAACTGTTTTTT. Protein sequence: CASSEGGGVTNEKLFF.

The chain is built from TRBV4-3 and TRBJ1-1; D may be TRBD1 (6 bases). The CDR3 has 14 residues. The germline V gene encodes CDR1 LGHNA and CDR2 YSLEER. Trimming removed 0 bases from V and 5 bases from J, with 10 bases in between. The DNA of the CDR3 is TGCGCCAGCAGCCAAGATATAAGGGGGACTGAAGCTTTCTTT. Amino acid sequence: CASSQDIRGTEAFF.

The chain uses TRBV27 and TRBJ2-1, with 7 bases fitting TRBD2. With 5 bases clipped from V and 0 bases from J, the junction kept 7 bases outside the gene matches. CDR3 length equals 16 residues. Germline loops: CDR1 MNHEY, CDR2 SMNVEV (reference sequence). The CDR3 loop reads CASSGQSSGSYNEQFF. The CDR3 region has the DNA TGTGCCAGCAGTGGACAATCTAGCGGCTCCTACAATGAGCAGTTCTTC.

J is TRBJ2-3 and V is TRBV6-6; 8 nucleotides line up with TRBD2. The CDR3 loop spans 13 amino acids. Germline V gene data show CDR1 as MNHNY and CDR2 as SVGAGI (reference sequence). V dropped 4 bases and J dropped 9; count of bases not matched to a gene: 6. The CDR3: CASSSGGAGTQYF. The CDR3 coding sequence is TGTGCCAGCAGTTCCGGGGGGGCGGGAACGCAGTATTTT.

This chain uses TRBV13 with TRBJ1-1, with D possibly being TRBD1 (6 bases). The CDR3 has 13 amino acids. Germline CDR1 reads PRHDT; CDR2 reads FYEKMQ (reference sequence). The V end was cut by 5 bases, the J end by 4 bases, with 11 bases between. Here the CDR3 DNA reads TGTGCCAGCAGCCTACGGACAGCCACTGAAGCTTTCTTT. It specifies CASSLRTATEAFF.

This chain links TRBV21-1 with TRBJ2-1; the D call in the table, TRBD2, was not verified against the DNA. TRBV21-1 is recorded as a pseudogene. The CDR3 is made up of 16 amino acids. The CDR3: CASSKGQLALNNEQFF. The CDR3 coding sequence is TGTGCCAGCAGCAAAGGACAACTAGCGCTTAACAATGAGCAGTTCTTC.

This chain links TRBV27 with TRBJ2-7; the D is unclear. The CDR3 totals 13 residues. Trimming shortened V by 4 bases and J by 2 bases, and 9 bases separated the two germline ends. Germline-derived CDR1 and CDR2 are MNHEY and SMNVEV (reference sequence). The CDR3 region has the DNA TGTGCCAGCAGTTACTCGGTTACCTACGAGCAGTACTTC. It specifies CASSYSVTYEQYF.

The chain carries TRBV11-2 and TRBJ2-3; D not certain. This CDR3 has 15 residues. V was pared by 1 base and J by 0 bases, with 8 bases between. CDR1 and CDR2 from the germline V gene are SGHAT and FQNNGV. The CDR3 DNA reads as TGTGCCAGCAGCTTAGGGTCAGTTAGCACAGATACGCAGTATTTT. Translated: CASSLGSVSTDTQYF.

The DNA for the CDR3 is TGTGCCAGCAGGTCCGGGACAGGGGCCCATGAGCAGTTCTTC. It translates to CASRSGTGAHEQFF. The chain has TRBV28 and TRBJ2-1; 10 nucleotides agree with TRBD1. CDR3 length: 14 residues. V trimming: 6 bases; J trimming: 8 bases; junction bases outside the gene matches: 7. CDR1 is MDHEN and CDR2 is SYDVKM in the germline V gene.

CDR3 sequence reads: CASRAGGGLTNTIYF. CDR3 bases: TGTGCCAGCAGGGCAGGGGGCGGATTGACAAACACCATATATTTT. The chain recombines TRBV2 with TRBJ1-3; 8 nucleotides agree with TRBD1. Germline V gene lookup returns CDR1 SNHLY and CDR2 FYNNEI. CDR3 size: 15 residues. V lost 6 bases and J lost 6; bases outside the gene matches: 10.

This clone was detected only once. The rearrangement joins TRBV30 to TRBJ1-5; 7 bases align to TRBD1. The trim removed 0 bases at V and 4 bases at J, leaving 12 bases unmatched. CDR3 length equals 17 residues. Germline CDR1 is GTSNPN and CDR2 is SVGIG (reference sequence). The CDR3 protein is CAWSVRPRTGLNQPQHF. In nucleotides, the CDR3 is TGTGCCTGGAGTGTCCGCCCCCGGACAGGCCTAAATCAGCCCCAGCATTTT.

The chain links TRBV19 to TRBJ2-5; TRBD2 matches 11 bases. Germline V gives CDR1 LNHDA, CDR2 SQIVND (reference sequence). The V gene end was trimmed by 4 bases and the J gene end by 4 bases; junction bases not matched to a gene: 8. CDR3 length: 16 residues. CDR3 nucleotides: TGTGCCAGTAGTAAGGGAACCGGGACTAGCGGAGAGACCCAGTACTTC. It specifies CASSKGTGTSGETQYF.

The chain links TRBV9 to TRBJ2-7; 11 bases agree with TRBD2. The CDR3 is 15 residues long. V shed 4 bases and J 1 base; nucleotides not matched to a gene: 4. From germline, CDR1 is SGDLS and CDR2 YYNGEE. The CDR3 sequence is CASSPGLAVSYEQYF. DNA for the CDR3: TGTGCCAGCAGCCCGGGACTAGCGGTTTCCTACGAGCAGTACTTC. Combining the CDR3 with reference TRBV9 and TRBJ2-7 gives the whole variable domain DSGVTQTPKHLITATGQRVTLRCSPRSGDLSVYWYQQSLDQGLQFLIQYYNGEERAKGNILERFSAQQFPDLHSELNLSSLELGDSALYFCASSPGLAVSYEQYFGPGTRLTVT.

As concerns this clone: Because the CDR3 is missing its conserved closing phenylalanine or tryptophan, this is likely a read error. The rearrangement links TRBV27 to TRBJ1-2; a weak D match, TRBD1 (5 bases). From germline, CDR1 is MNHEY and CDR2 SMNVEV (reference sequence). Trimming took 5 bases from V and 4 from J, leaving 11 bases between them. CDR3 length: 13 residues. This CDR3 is CASSISGGYGYTL. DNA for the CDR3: TGTGCCAGCAGTATCTCGGGGGGCTATGGCTACACCCTC.

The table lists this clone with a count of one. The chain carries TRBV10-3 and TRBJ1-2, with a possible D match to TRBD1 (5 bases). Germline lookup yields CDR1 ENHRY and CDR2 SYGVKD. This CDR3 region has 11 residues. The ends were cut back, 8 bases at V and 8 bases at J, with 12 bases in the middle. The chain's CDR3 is CAIGQGGGYTF. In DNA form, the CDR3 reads TGTGCCATCGGCCAGGGTGGGGGCTACACCTTC.

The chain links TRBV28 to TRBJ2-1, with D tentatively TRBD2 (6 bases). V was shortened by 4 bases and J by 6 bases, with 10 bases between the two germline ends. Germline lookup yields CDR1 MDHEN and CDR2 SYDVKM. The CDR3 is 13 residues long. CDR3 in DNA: TGTGCCAGCAGTTCACGGGAGCCCAATGAGCAGTTCTTC. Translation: CASSSREPNEQFF.

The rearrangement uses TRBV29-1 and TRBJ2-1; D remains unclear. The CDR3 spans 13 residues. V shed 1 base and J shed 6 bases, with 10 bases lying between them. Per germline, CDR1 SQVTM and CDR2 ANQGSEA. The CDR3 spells CSVEGPGANEQFF. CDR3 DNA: TGCAGCGTTGAAGGGCCAGGCGCCAATGAGCAGTTCTTC.

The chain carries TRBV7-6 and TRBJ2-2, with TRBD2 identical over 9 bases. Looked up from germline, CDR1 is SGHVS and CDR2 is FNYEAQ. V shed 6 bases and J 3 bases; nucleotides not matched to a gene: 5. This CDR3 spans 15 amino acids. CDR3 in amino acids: CASSFSGGYTGELFF. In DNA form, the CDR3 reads TGTGCCAGCAGTTTTAGCGGGGGTTACACCGGGGAGCTGTTTTTT.